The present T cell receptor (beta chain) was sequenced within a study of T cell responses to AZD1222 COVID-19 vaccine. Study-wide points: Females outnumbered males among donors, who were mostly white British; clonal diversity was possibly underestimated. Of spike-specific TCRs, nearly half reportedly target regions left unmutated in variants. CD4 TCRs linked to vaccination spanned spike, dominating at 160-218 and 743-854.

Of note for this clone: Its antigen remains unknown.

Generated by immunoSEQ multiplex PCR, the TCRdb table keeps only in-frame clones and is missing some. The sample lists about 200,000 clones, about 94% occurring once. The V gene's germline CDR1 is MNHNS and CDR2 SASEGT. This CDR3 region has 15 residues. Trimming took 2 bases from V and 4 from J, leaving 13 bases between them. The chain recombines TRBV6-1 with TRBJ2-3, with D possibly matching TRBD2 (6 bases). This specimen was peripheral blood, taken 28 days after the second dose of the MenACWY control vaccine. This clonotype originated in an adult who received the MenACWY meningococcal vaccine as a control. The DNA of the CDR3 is TGTGCCAGCAGTGAACGAACGGGAGTCCCAGATACGCAGTATTTT. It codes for CASSERTGVPDTQYF.